The sequence of this T cell receptor beta chain was determined in a study of OX40 agonist ivuxolimab in advanced cancers. The wider study: The treatment was a fully human IgG2 OX40 agonist, ivuxolimab. In this trial design, patients received ivuxolimab intravenously at 0.01 to 10 mg/kg every 2 weeks.

From germline, CDR1 is SGHNT and CDR2 YYREEE (reference sequence). The CDR3 runs 15 residues. The germline V and J ends were trimmed by 0 bases and 1 base, with 10 bases remaining between them. The data were produced by immunoSEQ multiplex PCR, yet TCRdb's version contains in-frame clones alone and is incomplete. This table has fewer than 70,000 clones, 75% to 90% appearing once. This clone occurred a few times. The clonotype comes from an adult with an advanced solid tumor such as melanoma, head and neck, liver or kidney cancer. The source was CD4+ or CD8+ T cells sorted from blood, collected in a trial of the OX40 agonist ivuxolimab. This chain uses TRBV5-4 with TRBJ2-5, with D perhaps assigned TRBD1 or TRBD2 (5 bases each). The CDR3 region has the DNA TGTGCCAGCAGCTTGGGGGGCCTAGCCCAAGAGACCCAGTACTTC. It specifies CASSLGGLAQETQYF.